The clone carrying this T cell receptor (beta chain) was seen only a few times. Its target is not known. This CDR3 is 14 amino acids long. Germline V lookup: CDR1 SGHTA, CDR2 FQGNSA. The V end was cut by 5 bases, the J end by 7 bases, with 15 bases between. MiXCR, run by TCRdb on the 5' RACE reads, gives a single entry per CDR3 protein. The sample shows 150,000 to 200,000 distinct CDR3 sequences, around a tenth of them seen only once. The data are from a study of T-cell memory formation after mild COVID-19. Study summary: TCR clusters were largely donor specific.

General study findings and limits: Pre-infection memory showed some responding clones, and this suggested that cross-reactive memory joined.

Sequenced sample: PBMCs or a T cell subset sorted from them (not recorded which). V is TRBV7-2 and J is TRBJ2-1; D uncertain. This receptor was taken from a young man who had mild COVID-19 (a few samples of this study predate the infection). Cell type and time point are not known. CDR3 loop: CASSPPPVPNEQFF. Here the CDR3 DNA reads TGTGCCAGCAGCCCTCCCCCGGTACCTAATGAGCAGTTCTTC.